The 13 T cell receptor beta chains below come from one sample, sequenced in a study of vaccination effects on CD4 cells after COVID-19. Here immunoSEQ multiplex PCR was the method, and the copy in TCRdb shows in-frame clones only, minus some. The sample records around 50,000 clones, around 70% being singletons. These receptors lack a known antigen. Subsequent to a culture period of 10 to 11 days, CD4+ T cells were isolated. Confirmation by PCR established that the person had SARS-CoV-2 infection between March and December 2020. Each participant received a vaccine that was either BNT162b2 or mRNA-1273, given as two doses. The sample consisted of CD4+ T cells from PBMCs cultured without peptide, taken after COVID-19 vaccination. The receptors were gathered from a human donor who had a prior SARS-CoV-2 infection.

The gene calls are TRBV27 and TRBJ1-6, with D possibly TRBD1 on 5 matching bases. The germline V gene encodes CDR1 MNHEY and CDR2 SMNVEV (reference sequence). V was cut by 2 bases and J by 9 bases, with 11 bases left in between. The CDR3 has 14 residues. Here the CDR3 reads CASSLEGLSSPLHF. The CDR3, as DNA: TGTGCCAGCAGTTTAGAGGGGTTGAGTTCACCCCTCCACTTT.

This clone came up a few times. The chain carries TRBV19 and TRBJ2-3; no reliable D call. Germline V gene lookup returns CDR1 LNHDA and CDR2 SQIVND (reference sequence). This CDR3 is 13 amino acids long. Trimming stripped 4 bases from V and 2 bases from J, with 7 bases between. CDR3 region: CASSRLLTDTQYF. The CDR3 DNA is TGTGCCAGTAGTAGACTTCTCACAGATACGCAGTATTTT.

This chain joins TRBV6-5 and TRBJ1-2, with D perhaps matching TRBD1 (6 bases). CDR3 length: 13 residues. Trimming shortened V by 5 bases and J by 1 base, and 8 bases separated the two germline ends. Germline-derived CDR1 and CDR2 are MNHEY and SVGAGI. CDR3 sequence (DNA): TGTGCCAGCAGTCCGGACAGTAACTATGGCTACACCTTC. The encoded protein is CASSPDSNYGYTF.

The chain links TRBV5-1 to TRBJ2-7, with 8 bases matching TRBD1. Germline lookup yields CDR1 SGHRS and CDR2 YFSETQ. V dropped 5 bases and J dropped 3; count of bases not matched to a gene: 7. This CDR3 has 14 amino acids. CDR3 protein: CASRPGQEIYEQYF. The CDR3 DNA follows: TGCGCCAGCAGGCCGGGACAGGAGATCTACGAGCAGTACTTC.

With regard to this clone: This specimen includes other DNA sequences encoding the same CDR3. V and J are TRBV3-1 (or the pseudogene TRBV3-2) and TRBJ2-3; D gene uncertain. This CDR3 region has 14 residues. Trimming took off 1 base at V and 1 base at J, with 6 bases between the two ends. Germline V gene sequence: CDR1 LGHDT, CDR2 YNNKEL (reference sequence). The CDR3 is CASSQGVGTDTQYF. The CDR3 DNA reads TGTGCCAGCAGCCAAGGGGTTGGCACAGATACGCAGTATTTT.

The chain joins TRBV19 to TRBJ2-3, with D perhaps matching TRBD2 (6 bases). V lost 6 bases to trimming and J lost 9 bases, with 13 bases between them. Germline values: CDR1 LNHDA, CDR2 SQIVND (reference sequence). The CDR3 has 12 residues. This CDR3 reads CASSGSSLTQYF. CDR3 in DNA: TGTGCCAGTAGCGGGAGTTCACTCACGCAGTATTTT.

The rearrangement links TRBV4-1 to TRBJ2-1; D gene uncertain. Germline V gene sequence: CDR1 MGHRA, CDR2 YSYEKL. The germline V and J ends were trimmed by 0 bases and 4 bases, with 10 bases remaining between them. The CDR3 loop spans 15 amino acids. In DNA, the CDR3 is TGCGCCAGCAGCCAAGATACGGGCGGTTACAATGAGCAGTTCTTC. This translates into CASSQDTGGYNEQFF.

The V gene is TRBV11-2, the J gene TRBJ2-7; D possibly matches TRBD1 or TRBD2 (5 bases each). V lost 4 bases and J 1 base, leaving 5 bases between the germline ends. Germline lookup yields CDR1 SGHAT and CDR2 FQNNGV. The CDR3 spans 12 residues. CDR3 loop: CASSWGSYEQYF. DNA of the CDR3: TGTGCCAGCAGCTGGGGGTCCTACGAGCAGTACTTC.

The table lists this clone with a count of one. V is TRBV28 and J is TRBJ2-1; D unclear. CDR3 length: 11 residues. V lost 6 bases, J lost 8 bases, and 8 bases lay in between. Germline CDR1 is MDHEN and CDR2 is SYDVKM. The CDR3 loop is CASRRYDEQFF. As DNA, the CDR3 is TGTGCCAGCAGGCGGTACGATGAGCAGTTCTTC.

The chain combines TRBV6-5 with TRBJ2-2, with 10 bases that match TRBD2. CDR1 MNHEY and CDR2 SVGAGI come from the germline V gene. Germline trimming cut 6 bases from V and 1 base from J; bases unmatched to any gene: 2. The CDR3 has 15 amino acids. The DNA of the CDR3 is TGTGCCAGCAGACCTAGCGGGGGGAACACCGGGGAGCTGTTTTTT. This encodes CASRPSGGNTGELFF.

This chain connects TRBV2 to TRBJ2-7; D remains ambiguous. V was cut by 5 bases and J by 0 bases, with 2 bases left in between. Germline V gene sequence: CDR1 SNHLY, CDR2 FYNNEI. The CDR3 is 11 amino acids. The CDR3 DNA is TGTGCCAGCAGTTACTCCTACGAGCAGTACTTC. As protein: CASSYSYEQYF.

The V and J genes are TRBV5-1 and TRBJ2-2, with TRBD1 identical over 7 bases. Germline V gives CDR1 SGHRS, CDR2 YFSETQ. V gave up 2 bases and J gave up 5 bases; unmatched junction bases: 6. This CDR3 is 15 amino acids long. The CDR3 sequence: CASSFVTGDTGELFF. The CDR3 DNA reads as TGCGCCAGCAGCTTTGTCACAGGGGATACCGGGGAGCTGTTTTTT.

This chain connects TRBV7-6 to TRBJ1-6, with 7 bases aligning to TRBD1. The CDR3 totals 15 residues. Germline CDR1 is SGHVS and CDR2 is FNYEAQ. V dropped 1 base and J dropped 4; count of bases not matched to a gene: 1. The chain's CDR3 is CASSLEGQYNSPLHF. The CDR3 bases are TGTGCCAGCAGCTTAGAGGGACAGTATAATTCACCCCTCCACTTT.